This T cell receptor beta chain derives from a study of early T cells in non-severe SARS-CoV-2 infection. The CDR3 length is 14 residues. Germline V gene data show CDR1 as KGHSH and CDR2 as LQKENI. The V and J ends lost 0 bases and 6 bases respectively, with 11 bases between them. This clonotype was seen ten or more times. Separate cDNA molecules each had unique molecular identifiers attached to them. TCRdb re-analysed the 5' RACE reads in MiXCR, keeping a single row per CDR3 protein. The table lists tens of thousands of distinct CDR3 sequences, over 3% of them singletons. This TCR derives from an adult who was a healthcare worker with PCR-confirmed SARS-CoV-2 infection or an uninfected control (not recorded which). This chain joins TRBV18 and TRBJ2-5; the D gene could be TRBD1 or TRBD2 (5 bases each). Sequencing was carried out using whole blood. The DNA for the CDR3 is TGTGCCAGCTCACCACCGGGGCCGGGAAAGACCCAGTACTTC. As protein: CASSPPGPGKTQYF.